The clone carrying this T cell receptor beta chain was found many times. This record belongs to a study of regulatory T cells in long-lasting Graves disease. The time point was: newly diagnosed GD, antithyroid drugs for less than 3 months. Following extraction of RNA from PBMCs, that RNA was used to make the TCR library. Trimming took 2 bases from V and 3 from J, leaving 10 bases between them. Germline loops: CDR1 SGHTA, CDR2 FQGNSA. The CDR3 runs 14 residues. Assembly of TCR beta libraries relied on iRepertoire HTBI primers together with Arm-PCR of CDR3 regions. TCRdb reprocessed the multiplex PCR reads with MiXCR, giving one entry per CDR3 protein. The sample shows 550,000 or so distinct CDR3 sequences, more than 10% of them seen only once. A further study also used this sample, focusing on T cells in Graves' hyperthyroidism and ophthalmopathy.

V usage is TRBV7-2 and J usage is TRBJ2-5; perhaps TRBD2 as D (6 bases). This clonotype originated in a woman aged 25-40 years with Graves disease. Sequencing used peripheral blood mononuclear cells (PBMCs), obtained at new diagnosis, from a patient treated with antithyroid drugs. The CDR3 DNA reads as TGTGCCAGCAGCTTAATGGGGGGAGAAGAGACCCAGTACTTC. Its translation: CASSLMGGEETQYF.